A selection of T cell receptor beta chains follows, all from one sample in a study of blood T cell repertoires in COVID-19. Here immunoSEQ multiplex PCR was the method, and the copy in TCRdb shows in-frame clones only, minus some. The top ten clones hold 5.5% to 7.5% of a sample with 100,000 or so clones, almost 85% of them seen once. The sequencing input was peripheral blood. These TCRs come from a man aged 50-59 years with active or convalescent COVID-19. Both conserved end residues are part of each CDR3. The D gene is left open where the match is weak.

>TRBJ1-1|TRBV28|TRBD1
CASSPLGTGGIEAFF
TGTGCCAGCAGTCCCCTGGGGACAGGGGGGATTGAAGCTTTCTTT
>TRBJ2-1|TRBV3-1/TRBV3-2|TRBD1
CASSPLTGGYNEQFF
TGTGCCAGCAGCCCTCTGACAGGGGGCTACAATGAGCAGTTCTTC
>TRBJ1-2|TRBV21-1|NA
CASRNIGGYYGYTF
TGTGCCAGCAGAAATATAGGGGGATACTATGGCTACACCTTC
>TRBJ1-1|TRBV19|NA
CASSGTSNTEAFF
TGTGCCAGTAGTGGGACATCGAACACTGAAGCTTTCTTT
>TRBJ1-1|TRBV29-1|NA
CSVESPGGLTEAFF
TGCAGCGTTGAATCCCCCGGGGGGCTTACTGAAGCTTTCTTT
>TRBJ2-2|TRBV7-8|TRBD1
CASSSRQGWATGELFF
TGTGCCAGCAGCTCTAGACAGGGCTGGGCCACCGGGGAGCTGTTTTTT
>TRBJ1-5|TRBV28|TRBD1
CASSLLGQGARQPQHF
TGTGCCAGCAGTTTACTGGGACAGGGGGCGCGTCAGCCCCAGCATTTT
>TRBJ2-7|TRBV20-1|NA
CSARWGEEQYF
TGCAGTGCTAGGTGGGGGGAGGAGCAGTACTTC
>TRBJ2-5|TRBV5-1|NA
CASSLPPSGAMKETQYF
TGCGCCAGCAGCTTGCCCCCATCTGGGGCGATGAAGGAGACCCAGTACTTC
>TRBJ1-1|TRBV29-1|TRBD1
CSVKTGGIGAATEAFF
TGCAGCGTTAAAACAGGGGGCATCGGAGCGGCCACTGAAGCTTTCTTT
>TRBJ1-2|TRBV5-4|TRBD1
CASSGQHNYGYTF
TGTGCCAGCTCGGGACAGCATAACTATGGCTACACCTTC
>TRBJ2-2|TRBV14|NA
CASSAQTNTGELFF
TGTGCCAGCAGCGCACAGACGAACACCGGGGAGCTGTTTTTT
>TRBJ1-3|TRBV19|TRBD1
CAGQGNPGNTIYF
TGTGCCGGACAGGGGAATCCTGGAAACACCATATATTTT
>TRBJ1-6|TRBV5-4|NA
CASRADSHNSPLHF
TGTGCCAGCAGGGCGGACTCGCATAATTCACCCCTCCACTTT
>TRBJ2-5|TRBV5-1|NA
CASSPGLHAEETQYF
TGCGCCAGCAGCCCAGGACTCCACGCCGAAGAGACCCAGTACTTC
>TRBJ1-1|TRBV6-5|NA
CASSFRRGTEAFF
TGTGCCAGCAGTTTCCGAAGGGGCACTGAAGCTTTCTTT
>TRBJ1-2|TRBV19|NA
CASSNMPPDSNYGYTF
TGTGCCAGTAGTAATATGCCGCCGGACAGCAACTATGGCTACACCTTC
>TRBJ2-7|TRBV7-2|TRBD2
CASSPVTSGYEQYF
TGTGCCAGCAGCCCAGTAACTAGCGGCTACGAGCAGTACTTC
>TRBJ1-5|TRBV6-2/TRBV6-3|NA
CASSLDKPYSNQPQHF
TGTGCCAGCAGTTTGGACAAACCTTATAGCAATCAGCCCCAGCATTTT
>TRBJ2-3|TRBV4-3|TRBD1
CASSRDRSTDTQYF
TGCGCCAGCAGCCGGGACAGAAGCACAGATACGCAGTATTTT
>TRBJ2-1|TRBV4-3|TRBD2
CASSLAGGRNEQFF
TGCGCCAGCAGCCTAGCGGGGGGGCGCAATGAGCAGTTCTTC
>TRBJ2-7|TRBV27|TRBD1
CASSSGQGVYEQYF
TGTGCCAGCAGTTCAGGACAGGGAGTCTACGAGCAGTACTTC
>TRBJ1-1|TRBV9|NA
CASSVLQGNTEAFF
TGTGCCAGCAGCGTATTACAGGGTAACACTGAAGCTTTCTTT
>TRBJ1-5|TRBV7-6|TRBD1
CASSPETGGLEPQHF
TGTGCCAGCAGCCCCGAGACAGGGGGCCTGGAGCCCCAGCATTTT
>TRBJ2-5|TRBV5-1|NA
CASSLAGYGQETQYF
TGCGCCAGCAGCTTGGCAGGCTACGGACAAGAGACCCAGTACTTC